This is a list of T cell receptor beta chains from one sample in a study of T cell responses to AZD1222 COVID-19 vaccine. Profiled with immunoSEQ multiplex PCR; TCRdb holds only in-frame clones, not every one. The sample shows 100,000 to 150,000 clones, just under 95% of them seen only once. The specimen was peripheral blood, collected on day 0 of AZD1222 vaccination. The source of these receptors is an adult in good health. Each CDR3 is given with its conserved first and last residue.

>TRBJ1-6|TRBV30
CAWSVGWGMSPLHF
>TRBJ1-3|TRBV6-5
CASRLKGAEGNTIYF
>TRBJ2-3|TRBV28
CASSSADGRAGTDTQYF
>TRBJ2-3|TRBV4-2
CASSRSPLGADTQYF
>TRBJ2-1|TRBV11-3
CASSFRPSAHNEQFF
>TRBJ1-4|TRBV6-2/TRBV6-3
CASSYSSPYGRATNEKLFF
>TRBJ1-4|TRBV7-2
CASTIRGREKLFF
>TRBJ1-1|TRBV5-8
CASSFLALTEAFF
>TRBJ1-6|TRBV19
CASSDIQGRNSPLHF
>TRBJ2-1|TRBV28
CASGLFRAGGNEQFF
>TRBJ1-2|TRBV6-6
CASSTQGLANYGYTF
>TRBJ1-2|TRBV28
CASSPGTGYGYTF
>TRBJ2-7|TRBV4-2
CASSQERGGLAEEQYF
>TRBJ1-5|TRBV28
CASSSGDFQPQHF
>TRBJ1-2|TRBV27
CASRVTGADNYGYTF
>TRBJ2-1|TRBV4-3
CASSQDDPGPYNEQFF
>TRBJ2-2|TRBV19
CASSIGRVNTGELFF
>TRBJ2-1|TRBV7-2
CASSYPRKGNEQFF
>TRBJ1-1|TRBV4-1
CASSLVPRPQGGDTEAFF
>TRBJ2-4|TRBV7-6
CASSRGRGITKNIQYF
>TRBJ1-1|TRBV4-3
CASSQESRLEAFF
>TRBJ2-1|TRBV7-2
CASSLARLAGLYNEQFF
>TRBJ1-3|TRBV19
CASSPGTSAGNTIYF
>TRBJ1-3|TRBV2
CASSELAGAGNTIYF
>TRBJ1-1|TRBV20-1
CSKRQSEAFF
>TRBJ1-1|TRBV7-9
CASSLAMADAFF
>TRBJ2-7|TRBV27
CASSLAGTTGYEQYF
>TRBJ2-2|TRBV30
CAWSLLPWIDTGELFF
>TRBJ2-3|TRBV10-3
CAIKLAGGTDTQYF
>TRBJ1-5|TRBV6-2/TRBV6-3
CASSYSTGEGLGNQPQHF
>TRBJ2-2|TRBV27
CAAGTSWNTGELFF
>TRBJ2-7|TRBV12-2
CASRSGRDSYEQYF
>TRBJ1-2|TRBV27
CASSGSGDGYTF
>TRBJ2-4|TRBV30
CAWSVAGATNIQYF
>TRBJ1-1|TRBV28
CATYQDKAGNTEAFF
>TRBJ1-5|TRBV10-3
CAISTGLSNQPQHF
>TRBJ2-3|TRBV7-3
CASSMGQSTDTQYF
>TRBJ2-7|TRBV6-5
CASSYSLAGVYEQYF
>TRBJ2-3|TRBV3-1/TRBV3-2
CASSQGWISTDTQYF
>TRBJ1-4|TRBV15
CATSRGRDEKLFF
>TRBJ2-2|TRBV27
CASTAGLYTGELFF
>TRBJ1-3|TRBV19
CASSNQGGFGNTIYF
>TRBJ1-2|TRBV2
CASRGQVYGYTF
>TRBJ1-2|TRBV4-3
CASSQDWANPTMDGYTF
>TRBJ2-6|TRBV6-2/TRBV6-3
CASSTALGGANVLTF
>TRBJ2-6|TRBV5-1
CASSSTGAGANVLTF
>TRBJ1-6|TRBV7-3
CASSLGGTNSPLHF
>TRBJ2-3|TRBV11-3
CASSLTGVDTQYF
>TRBJ2-1|TRBV7-9
CASSLGTGGLNEQFF
>TRBJ2-7|TRBV30
CAWSGVGTSGYEQYF
>TRBJ2-1|TRBV6-2/TRBV6-3
CASSYGVASYNEQFF
>TRBJ2-7|TRBV30
CAWSLPDRTYEQYF
>TRBJ2-2|TRBV7-4
CASSLRQWELGGELFF